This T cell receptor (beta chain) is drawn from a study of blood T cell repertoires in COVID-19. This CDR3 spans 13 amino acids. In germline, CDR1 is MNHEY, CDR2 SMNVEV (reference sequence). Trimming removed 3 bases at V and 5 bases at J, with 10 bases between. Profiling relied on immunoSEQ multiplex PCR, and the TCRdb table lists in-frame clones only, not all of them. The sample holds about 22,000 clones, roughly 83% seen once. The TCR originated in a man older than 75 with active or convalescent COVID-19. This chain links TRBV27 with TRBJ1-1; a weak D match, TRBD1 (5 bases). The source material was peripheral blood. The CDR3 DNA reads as TGTGCCAGCAGTTTCTGGGGGAGGACTGAAGCTTTCTTT. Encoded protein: CASSFWGRTEAFF.